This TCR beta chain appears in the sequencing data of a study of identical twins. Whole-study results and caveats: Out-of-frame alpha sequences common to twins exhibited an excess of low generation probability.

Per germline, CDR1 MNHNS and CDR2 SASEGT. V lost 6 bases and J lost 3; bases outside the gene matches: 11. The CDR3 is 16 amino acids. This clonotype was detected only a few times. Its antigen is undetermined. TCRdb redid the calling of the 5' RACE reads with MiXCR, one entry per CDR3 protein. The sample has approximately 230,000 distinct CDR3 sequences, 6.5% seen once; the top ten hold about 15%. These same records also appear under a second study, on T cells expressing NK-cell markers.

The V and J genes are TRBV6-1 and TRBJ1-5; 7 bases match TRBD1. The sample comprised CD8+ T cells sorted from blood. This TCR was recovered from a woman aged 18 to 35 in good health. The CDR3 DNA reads TGTGCCAGCAGCCCCCGACAGGGACCCTCCAATCAGCCCCAGCATTTT. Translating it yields CASSPRQGPSNQPQHF.